This T cell receptor (beta chain) is drawn from a study of identical twins. This clonotype was found many times. The target antigen is unknown. Trimming shortened V by 3 bases and J by 1 base, and 9 bases separated the two germline ends. The CDR3 loop spans 14 amino acids. Regarding the study as a whole: The more abundant beta clonotypes in cord blood had fewer insertions, and memory repertoires did not show this. The same donors were not followed; conclusions instead depended on cross-sectional statistical analysis.

Template switching added a universal primer site; cDNA carried unique molecular identifiers. TCRdb redid the calling of the 5' RACE reads with MiXCR, one entry per CDR3 protein. The sample consists of about 530,000 distinct CDR3 sequences, 20% to 25% of them appearing once. This same sample was also taken into another study, of yellow fever vaccine responses in identical twins.

This TCR was sampled from a woman between 18 and 29 years old in good health. The V and J genes are TRBV12-3 or TRBV12-4 and TRBJ2-5; a possible D gene is TRBD1 (5 bases). Sample: CD4+ T cells sorted from blood. CDR3 DNA: TGTGCCAGCAGTTTGAGACAGTTCCAAGAGACCCAGTACTTC. This translates into CASSLRQFQETQYF.